The clone carrying this T cell receptor beta chain has at least ten counts. Isolated RNA was reverse transcribed in full, so expressed TCRB transcripts were sequenced. The average read count of naive, central memory and regulatory T cell samples was around 3.6 million. Measured with immunoSEQ multiplex PCR; TCRdb has only the in-frame clones, and not every one. The data show under 150,000 clones, 6.9% seen once. The sample originates from a study of beta chain features in type 1 diabetes. Whole-study context: Sorted cells from all samples, numbering roughly 100 million, were examined.

The germline CDR1 and CDR2 sequences are KGHSH and LQKENI. The CDR3 is made up of 13 amino acids. The junction had 6 bases not matched to a gene; V was cut back by 5 bases and J by 7 bases. This sequence originates from a woman in her twenties or thirties in good health. Material: central memory CD4+ T cells from blood. The chain couples TRBV18 to TRBJ1-1, with 8 bases matching TRBD1. The chain's CDR3 is CASSEGTGFEAFF. DNA of the CDR3: TGTGCCAGCTCAGAAGGGACAGGATTTGAAGCTTTCTTT. Looking up the rest from reference TRBV18 and TRBJ1-1 gives the full variable domain: NAGVMQNPRHLVRRRGQEARLRCSPMKGHSHVYWYRQLPEEGLKFMVYLQKENIIDESGMPKERFSAEFPKEGPSILRIQQVVRGDSAAYFCASSEGTGFEAFFGQGTRLTVV.